The clone carrying this T cell receptor beta chain has only a few counts. RNA transcripts yielded amplified TCR beta CDR3 regions. First-round RT-PCR targeting the TCR CDR3 was performed with the HTBI primer set. TCRdb reanalysed the multiplex PCR reads using MiXCR and keeps one entry per CDR3 protein. The sample has around 450,000 distinct CDR3 sequences, roughly an eighth seen once. The sample originates from a study of T cells in Graves' hyperthyroidism and ophthalmopathy. The CDR3 contains 12 residues. Between the trimmed V and J ends, which lost 5 bases and 10 bases, there was a span of 12 bases. In germline, CDR1 is MNHEY, CDR2 SVGEGT.

The clonotype comes from a woman aged 18-29 years with Graves' hyperthyroidism. V is TRBV6-2 or TRBV6-3 and J is TRBJ2-1; possible D gene TRBD1, 5 bases. Source material: blood. CDR3 sequence: CASSPTEAEQFF. The CDR3 bases are TGTGCCAGCAGTCCGACAGAGGCCGAGCAGTTCTTC.